The T cell receptor (beta chain) described here comes from a study of T-cell reconstitution after alpha-beta-depleted transplantation in children. Study conclusions and caveats: For some patients, TCRbeta diversity was high at day 60 because of recipient T cells and thymic progenitors that survived. T-cell numbers and diversity, one year after transplant, stemmed largely from T cells that were newly produced. Several hundred expanded graft clones reportedly were the source of alpha-beta T cells about two months after transplant.

This clonotype was seen at least ten times. Antigen: not known. During its preparation, the TCRbeta library received unique molecular identifiers. TCRdb processed the PCR reads anew with MiXCR; each CDR3 protein has one entry. This sample has around 700,000 distinct CDR3 sequences, with around 13% found just once. The CDR3 consists of 13 residues. From germline, CDR1 is MNHEY and CDR2 SVGAGI. V dropped 4 bases and J dropped 2 bases, with 8 bases sitting between them. This receptor was obtained from a girl aged 2-10 years with congenital amegakaryocytic thrombocytopenia, due to receive a stem cell transplant. This specimen consisted of PBMCs, obtained before TCRalphabeta/CD19-depleted stem cell transplant. This chain uses TRBV6-5 with TRBJ2-5, with D unclear. CDR3 in DNA: TGTGCCAGCAGTTCTACTGTACAAGAGACCCAGTACTTC. Protein: CASSSTVQETQYF.